This T cell receptor (beta chain) was observed in a study of CD8 T cells in ankylosing spondylitis. Molecular-barcoded quantitative 5'-RACE produced these TCR beta libraries. MiXCR, run by TCRdb on the 5' RACE reads, gives a single entry per CDR3 protein. The sample lists some 840,000 distinct CDR3 sequences, roughly 12% occurring once. The study's findings and limits: Past studies reported some motif variants in reactive arthritis synovial fluid and blood. Apparently characteristic of ankylosing spondylitis blood was a TCR beta motif (about eight highly homologous variants). Reportedly, matched ankylosing spondylitis synovial fluid was significantly enriched for disease-linked clones. Disease-linked clones had a CD8+ phenotype and relatively low frequency in peripheral blood.

This clonotype was detected many times. Its cognate antigen is unknown. Germline values: CDR1 DFQATT, CDR2 SNEGSKA (reference sequence). V was cut by 4 bases and J by 3 bases, with 10 bases left in between. CDR3 length equals 13 residues. The chain is built from TRBV20-1 and TRBJ1-3; D is unresolved. This sequence was found in a male donor with ankylosing spondylitis. Input material: blood, either unsorted or a sorted T cell fraction (not recorded which). CDR3 sequence reads: CSATGPDGNTIYF. In DNA form, the CDR3 reads TGCAGTGCTACCGGGCCGGATGGAAACACCATATATTTT.